This T cell receptor beta chain emerged from a study of identical twins. With template switching, a universal primer site was added, and the cDNA carried unique molecular identifiers. One entry per CDR3 protein, called by TCRdb with MiXCR from the 5' RACE reads. The sample holds 420,000 or so distinct CDR3 sequences, about 18% seen once. As to this clonotype: Its antigen is as yet unknown.

Points from the study as a whole: Monozygotic twins shared more out-of-frame TCR alpha than recombination models predicted. Instead of following the same donors, the conclusions were based on cross-sectional statistical analysis.

Every donor was a healthy Caucasian. Per the germline V gene, CDR1 is SGHTA and CDR2 is FQGNSA. V was trimmed by 4 bases and J by 5 bases, leaving 11 bases between them. The CDR3 sequence is 13 residues long. The source material was naive T cells sorted from blood. This receptor was taken from a man aged 45-65 years in good health. The V gene is TRBV7-2, the J gene TRBJ2-5; TRBD2 might be the D (6 bases). The CDR3, as DNA: TGTGCCAGCAGCTACCGACTAGTTGAGACCCAGTACTTC. Encoded protein: CASSYRLVETQYF.